This T cell receptor (beta chain) was found in a study of blood T cell repertoires in COVID-19. Across the whole study: The United States, Italy and Spain supplied acute and convalescent COVID-19 samples. Sources were T cells, B-cell-depleted T cells, or PBMCs; the material itself was cDNA or gDNA.

CDR3 length: 13 residues. This clone appeared once. As handled by the study authors: Scientists estimated how many nucleated cells there were by amplifying reference gene primers. The table came from immunoSEQ multiplex PCR; TCRdb's copy has only in-frame clones and leaves some out. V, J and clone size were drawn from that table, and D and trimming were deduced from the DNA. This table has 200,000 to 250,000 clones, roughly 85% appearing once. This receptor was taken from a man aged 25 to 45 who had recovered from COVID-19. Sequencing was performed on peripheral blood. This chain links TRBV21-1 with TRBJ1-2; the table gives TRBD1 as D, unverified against the DNA. TRBV21-1 is termed a pseudogene. Written as DNA, the CDR3 is TGTGCCAGCAGCAAAGCTGAGGGGGAAGGCTACACCTTC. This codes for CASSKAEGEGYTF.